What follows describes a single T cell receptor beta chain. Its antigen is as yet unknown. Germline and junction disagree at one end, which may indicate a read error. The germline gives CDR1 SEHNR, CDR2 FQNEAQ (reference sequence). The CDR3 contains 13 residues. Included in the TCR beta cDNA libraries were unique molecular identifiers. The T cell input of roughly 0.85 to 11 million gave around 450,000 cDNA molecules. TCRdb called the PCR reads again in MiXCR, with one record for every CDR3 protein. This table holds about 800,000 distinct CDR3 sequences, about 32% found once. These data are taken from a study of post-analysis software for immune sequencing data. Points from the study as a whole: In patients, TRBV5-6, TRBV5-1 and TRBV20-1 belonged to five TRBV segments found more frequently than in controls.

This chain uses TRBV7-9 with TRBJ2-1, with D perhaps given as TRBD1 or TRBD2 (5 bases each). The sequencing input was blood. This receptor was obtained from a girl between 10 and 17 years old with multiple sclerosis. The CDR3: CAGSSLGDNEQFF. CDR3 nucleotide sequence: TGTGCCGGCAGCTCCCTGGGGGACAATGAGCAGTTCTTC. Filled out from reference TRBV7-9 and TRBJ2-1, the complete variable domain reads DTGVSQNPRHKITKRGQNVTFRCDPISEHNRLYWYRQTLGQGPEFLTYFQNEAQLEKSRLLSDRFSAERPKGSFSTLEIQRTEQGDSAMYLCAGSSLGDNEQFFGPGTRLTVL.